This T cell receptor (beta chain) was identified during a study of cytomegalovirus exposure and HLA in healthy donors. Remarks on this clone: Its antigen is still unknown.

The CDR3 contains 16 residues. Germline CDR1 reads SGDLS; CDR2 reads YYNGEE. The ends were cut back, 0 bases at V and 0 bases at J, with 10 bases in the middle. Study-wide points: The study put about 180 TCR beta chains on its list as cytomegalovirus-associated.

PCR involved 60 Vbeta and 13 Jbeta primers. The method was immunoSEQ multiplex PCR; TCRdb's version includes in-frame clones alone and lacks a portion of them. In the table there are about 130,000 clones, roughly three quarters of which are singletons. The sequencing input was PBMCs. This chain links TRBV9 with TRBJ2-1; tentative D call: TRBD1 (5 bases). This clonotype was obtained from a woman between 40 and 55 years old in good health and CMV-seronegative. CDR3: CASSVEGSGSYNEQFF. CDR3 sequence (DNA): TGTGCCAGCAGCGTAGAGGGGTCTGGCTCCTACAATGAGCAGTTCTTC.